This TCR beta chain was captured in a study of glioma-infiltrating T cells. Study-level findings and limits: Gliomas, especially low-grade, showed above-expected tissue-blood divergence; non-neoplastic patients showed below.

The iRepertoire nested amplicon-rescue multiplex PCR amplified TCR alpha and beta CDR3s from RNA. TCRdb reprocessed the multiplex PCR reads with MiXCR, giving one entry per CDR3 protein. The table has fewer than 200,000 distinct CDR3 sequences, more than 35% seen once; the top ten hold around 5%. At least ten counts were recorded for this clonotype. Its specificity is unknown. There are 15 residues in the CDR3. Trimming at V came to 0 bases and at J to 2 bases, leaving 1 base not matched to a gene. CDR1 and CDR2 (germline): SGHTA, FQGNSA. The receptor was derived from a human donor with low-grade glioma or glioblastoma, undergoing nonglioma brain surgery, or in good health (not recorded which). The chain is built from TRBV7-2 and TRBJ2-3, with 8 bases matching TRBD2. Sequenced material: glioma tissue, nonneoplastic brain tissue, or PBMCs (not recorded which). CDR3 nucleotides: TGTGCCAGCAGCTTAGCAGGACTAGCCACAGATACGCAGTATTTT. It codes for CASSLAGLATDTQYF.